The T cell receptor beta chain described here comes from a study of blood T cell repertoires in COVID-19. Original processing notes: Estimated nucleated cell counts came from reference gene primer amplification. Assay used: immunoSEQ multiplex PCR; TCRdb lists only in-frame clones, some missing. Clonal size and the V and J genes are those of that table, whereas D and trimming came from the DNA. The sample has approximately 250,000 clones; about 83% are singletons. The table lists this clone with a few counts. Distinct nucleotide sequences in the sample also encode this CDR3. Germline loops: CDR1 KGHDR, CDR2 SFDVKD. This CDR3 has 13 amino acids. V was pared by 5 bases and J by 5 bases, with 3 bases of the junction left unmatched.

The rearrangement joins TRBV24-1 to TRBJ1-2, with TRBD1 matching over 8 bases. This sequence originates from a woman aged 40 to 55 who had recovered from COVID-19. Sequencing was performed on peripheral blood. The CDR3: CATSVRTGYGYTF. The DNA of the CDR3 is TGTGCCACCAGTGTGCGGACAGGGTATGGCTACACCTTC.